This entry lists 19 T cell receptor beta chains sequenced from one sample in a study of beta chain features in type 1 diabetes. Since all of the isolated RNA was reverse transcribed, expressed TCRB transcripts were what got sequenced. Sequenced by immunoSEQ multiplex PCR; TCRdb stores in-frame clones only, minus some. The sample lists approximately 400,000 clones, about 14% occurring once. The sequencing input was naive CD4+ T cells from blood. These receptor sequences come from a woman younger than 30 in good health.

This chain joins TRBV4-3 and TRBJ2-7; D might be TRBD1 (5 bases). Between the trimmed V and J ends, which lost 1 base and 0 bases, there was a span of 7 bases. Germline values: CDR1 LGHNA, CDR2 YSLEER. CDR3 size: 14 residues. CDR3 loop: CASSQGGFSYEQYF. CDR3 nucleotides: TGCGCCAGCAGCCAAGGGGGCTTCTCCTACGAGCAGTACTTC.

Comments on this clone: Different DNA sequences within this sample yield the same CDR3. The V and J genes are TRBV30 and TRBJ2-1; TRBD2 agrees at 7 bases. The germline V gene encodes CDR1 GTSNPN and CDR2 SVGIG (reference sequence). The CDR3 runs to 16 residues. Losses at the gene ends were 0 bases for V and 0 bases for J; bases not matched to a gene: 5. DNA of the CDR3: TGTGCCTGGAGTGTCTCGAGGACTAGCTCCTACAATGAGCAGTTCTTC. Translating gives CAWSVSRTSSYNEQFF.

V gene TRBV28 combines with J gene TRBJ1-1, with TRBD1 matching 9 bases. Germline lookup yields CDR1 MDHEN and CDR2 SYDVKM. V trimming: 4 bases; J trimming: 11 bases; junction bases outside the gene matches: 8. The CDR3 is 13 residues long. The CDR3 DNA reads TGTGCCAGCAGTTCCGGGACAGGGACAAAGGCTTTCTTT. Its protein is CASSSGTGTKAFF.

The chain couples TRBV7-9 to TRBJ2-1, with D possibly matching TRBD2 (6 bases). The germline V gene has CDR1 SEHNR and CDR2 FQNEAQ (reference sequence). Trimming took off 4 bases at V and 9 bases at J, with 13 bases between the two ends. This CDR3 comprises 13 residues. The CDR3 spells CASSSEGTVEQFF. The CDR3 DNA reads TGTGCCAGCAGCTCGGAGGGGACTGTTGAGCAGTTCTTC.

This clone has just a few counts. The CDR3 loop reads CAWSQGDRLVTDTQYF. CDR3 in DNA: TGTGCCTGGAGTCAAGGGGACCGACTAGTAACAGATACGCAGTATTTT. The chain uses TRBV30 and TRBJ2-3; a possible D gene is TRBD2 (6 bases). Trimming shortened V by 2 bases and J by 3 bases, and 18 bases separated the two germline ends. Germline V gene sequence: CDR1 GTSNPN, CDR2 SVGIG (reference sequence). This CDR3 region has 16 residues.

This clone was seen a few times. The genes are TRBV4-3 and TRBJ1-1; the D gene is possibly TRBD1 (5 bases). CDR1 is LGHNA and CDR2 is YSLEER in the germline V gene. CDR3 length equals 16 residues. V was clipped by 0 bases and J by 3 bases, with 14 bases between them. The chain's CDR3 is CASSQDRGAFYTEAFF. The CDR3 bases are TGCGCCAGCAGCCAAGATCGCGGGGCGTTTTACACTGAAGCTTTCTTT.

This clone was counted between two and nine times. Additional DNA sequences in this sample encode the identical CDR3. The chain combines TRBV30 with TRBJ2-1, with D unclear. The CDR3 covers 11 residues. The germline gives CDR1 GTSNPN, CDR2 SVGIG (reference sequence). Trimming stripped 4 bases from V and 1 base from J, with 2 bases between. CDR3 nucleotides: TGTGCCTGGACATCCTACAATGAGCAGTTCTTC. It yields the protein CAWTSYNEQFF.

The J gene is TRBJ1-5, the V gene TRBV28, with 10 bases that match TRBD1. CDR1 MDHEN and CDR2 SYDVKM come from the germline V gene. The CDR3 has 16 residues. Germline trimming cut 4 bases from V and 4 bases from J; bases unmatched to any gene: 7. In DNA form, the CDR3 reads TGTGCCAGCAGTTCTCCGGGACAGGGGAGGAATCAGCCCCAGCATTTT. This translates into CASSSPGQGRNQPQHF. Complete variable domain (other parts from reference TRBV28 and TRBJ1-5): DVKVTQSSRYLVKRTGEKVFLECVQDMDHENMFWYRQDPGLGLRLIYFSYDVKMKEKGDIPEGYSVSREKKERFSLILESASTNQTSMYLCASSSPGQGRNQPQHFGDGTRLSIL.

This clone appeared a few times. The chain uses TRBV30 and TRBJ2-1, with 7 bases that match TRBD2. With 3 bases clipped from V and 1 base from J, the junction kept 9 bases outside the gene matches. Germline-derived CDR1 and CDR2 are GTSNPN and SVGIG (reference sequence). This CDR3 contains 16 residues. The chain's CDR3 is CAWRGTGTTSYNEQFF. Written as DNA, the CDR3 is TGTGCCTGGAGGGGGACCGGGACTACGTCCTACAATGAGCAGTTCTTC.

Points on this clone: The identical CDR3 is also encoded by other nucleotide sequences in the sample. J is TRBJ2-4 and V is TRBV10-3; 9 bases line up with TRBD2. The CDR3 runs 13 residues. Germline trimming cut 4 bases from V and 5 bases from J; bases unmatched to any gene: 0. CDR1 is ENHRY, CDR2 SYGVKD, per germline. The CDR3 protein is CAISGTSENIQYF. CDR3 nucleotides: TGTGCCATCAGTGGGACTAGCGAAAACATTCAGTACTTC.

This clone occurred a few times. DNA for the CDR3: TGTGCCTGGAGTTGGTCCTCGGGAGAGACCCAGTACTTC. Encoded protein: CAWSWSSGETQYF. The rearrangement links TRBV30 to TRBJ2-5; D is uncertain. V was cut by 2 bases and J by 4 bases, with 11 bases left in between. CDR1 GTSNPN and CDR2 SVGIG come from the germline V gene (reference sequence). The CDR3 sequence is 13 residues long. Using reference TRBV30 and TRBJ2-5 for the parts outside the CDR3, the full variable domain is SQTIHQWPATLVQPVGSPLSLECTVEGTSNPNLYWYRQAAGRGLQLLFYSVGIGQISSEVPQNLSASRPQDRQFILSSKKLLLSDSGFYLCAWSWSSGETQYFGPGTRLLVL.

This clone was seen a few times. CDR3 DNA: TGTGCCAGCAGCCCTGGGACAGGACAGACCGGGGAGCTGTTTTTT. Translated, it gives CASSPGTGQTGELFF. The genes are TRBV9 and TRBJ2-2; 8 bases agree with TRBD1. The CDR3 has 15 amino acids. V lost 4 bases to trimming and J lost 5 bases; unmatched junction nucleotides: 7. CDR1 and CDR2 from the germline V gene are SGDLS and YYNGEE. Filled out from reference TRBV9 and TRBJ2-2, the complete variable domain reads DSGVTQTPKHLITATGQRVTLRCSPRSGDLSVYWYQQSLDQGLQFLIQYYNGEERAKGNILERFSAQQFPDLHSELNLSSLELGDSALYFCASSPGTGQTGELFFGEGSRLTVL.

The chain links TRBV28 to TRBJ2-5; tentative D call: TRBD1 (6 bases). V was pared by 1 base and J by 5 bases, with 20 bases between. The germline gives CDR1 MDHEN, CDR2 SYDVKM. This CDR3 spans 17 amino acids. This CDR3 reads CASSLLFRARGTETQYF. CDR3 DNA: TGTGCCAGCAGTTTATTATTCAGGGCCAGGGGTACGGAGACCCAGTACTTC.

DNA of the CDR3: TGTGCCAGCAGCTCATCAGGGTTCGGGCATGGCTACACCTTC. It codes for CASSSSGFGHGYTF. J is TRBJ1-2 and V is TRBV7-9; perhaps TRBD1 as D (5 bases). V was pared by 4 bases and J by 6 bases, with 15 bases between. The germline CDR1 and CDR2 sequences are SEHNR and FQNEAQ (reference sequence). The CDR3 loop spans 14 amino acids.

This clone was counted only a few times. The rearrangement links TRBV29-1 to TRBJ1-2; 9 nucleotides match TRBD1. The CDR3 is made up of 16 amino acids. Per the germline V gene, CDR1 is SQVTM and CDR2 is ANQGSEA. Trimming cost V 4 bases and J 3 bases; bases outside gene matches: 12. This chain's CDR3 is CSVVSVSTGGYYGYTF. CDR3 DNA sequence: TGCAGCGTTGTGTCTGTCTCGACAGGGGGTTACTATGGCTACACCTTC.

This clone appeared a few times. V usage is TRBV27 and J usage is TRBJ1-2; D not certain. Deletions cut 6 bases from V and 8 bases from J, with 13 bases between. CDR3 length: 12 amino acids. The germline V gene encodes CDR1 MNHEY and CDR2 SMNVEV (reference sequence). This CDR3 is CASSPRLGGYTF. For the CDR3, the DNA is TGTGCCAGCAGCCCCAGGTTAGGCGGCTACACCTTC.

This clone was picked up a small number of times. The chain links TRBV18 to TRBJ1-5; D might be TRBD1 (6 bases). V was pared by 3 bases and J by 2 bases, with 17 bases between. The germline V gene encodes CDR1 KGHSH and CDR2 LQKENI. This CDR3 has 17 residues. CDR3 loop: CASSPEGRRGGNQPQHF. Written as DNA, the CDR3 is TGTGCCAGCTCACCCGAAGGTCGCAGGGGAGGCAATCAGCCCCAGCATTTT.

The J gene is TRBJ2-7, the V gene TRBV6-1, with 8 nucleotides matching TRBD1. With V trimmed by 7 bases and J by 3 bases, 11 bases remained unmatched. The CDR3 consists of 15 residues. Germline assignment: CDR1 MNHNS and CDR2 SASEGT. CDR3 bases: TGTGCCAGCAATCGTGACAGGACAGGGAGCTACGAGCAGTACTTC. It specifies CASNRDRTGSYEQYF.

J is TRBJ2-5 and V is TRBV27, with 7 bases lining up with TRBD2. The CDR3 has 13 amino acids. The ends lost 8 bases at V and 7 bases at J; junction bases unmatched: 10. Germline V lookup: CDR1 MNHEY, CDR2 SMNVEV (reference sequence). CDR3 sequence: CASGGEQRRTQYF. CDR3 DNA: TGTGCCAGCGGGGGGGAACAGCGCCGGACCCAGTACTTC.